Detailed here is one TCR beta chain. This CDR3 is built from 15 residues. With 8 bases clipped from V and 4 bases from J, the junction kept 9 bases outside the gene matches. Germline V CDR1 and CDR2: LNHDA, SQIVND (reference sequence). The sample comes from a study of blood T cell repertoires in COVID-19. Clones were sequenced by immunoSEQ multiplex PCR, and TCRdb holds only the in-frame ones, with some missing. Counted here are approximately 190,000 clones, 90% occurring once; the ten biggest clones make up approximately 0.5%. Sequencing input: peripheral blood. The genes are TRBV19 and TRBJ1-1; 11 bases match TRBD1. The sequence came from a middle-aged man with acute or convalescent COVID-19. CDR3 DNA: TGTGCCAGTTCCGGGACAGGGGGGATTGGCACTGAAGCTTTCTTT. Protein sequence: CASSGTGGIGTEAFF. The full variable domain, rest sourced from reference TRBV19 and TRBJ1-1, is DGGITQSPKYLFRKEGQNVTLSCEQNLNHDAMYWYRQDPGQGLRLIYYSQIVNDFQKGDIAEGYSVSREKKESFPLTVTSAQKNPTAFYLCASSGTGGIGTEAFFGQGTRLTVV.